This T cell receptor (beta chain) originates from a study of T cells in Graves' hyperthyroidism and ophthalmopathy. This clonotype appeared a few times. Its target is not known. The germline V gene encodes CDR1 SGDLS and CDR2 YYNGEE. Deletions cut 2 bases from V and 2 bases from J, with 11 bases between. The CDR3 runs to 14 residues. Overall study findings and caveats: Blood also held most thyroid clonotypes expanded beyond 0.001. Ophthalmopathy and stable hyperthyroidism were separated by a 13 V-J model.

RNA transcripts provided the source from which TCR beta CDR3 regions were amplified. HTBI primers were employed in a first-round RT-PCR of the TCR CDR3. TCRdb passed the multiplex PCR reads through MiXCR, listing each CDR3 protein once. The table shows about 410,000 distinct CDR3 sequences, with roughly 15% occurring only once. Based on clinical symptoms, serum thyroxine and TRAb, thyroid ultrasound and orbital computed tomography, diagnoses were reached. The TCR sequence derives from a man between 18 and 35 years old with Graves' ophthalmopathy. The chain has TRBV9 and TRBJ2-7; D may be TRBD1 (6 bases). The sequencing input was blood. As DNA, the CDR3 is TGTGCCAGCAGCGTCTCAGGGGTCCCCTACGAGCAGTACTTC. It is translated as CASSVSGVPYEQYF.